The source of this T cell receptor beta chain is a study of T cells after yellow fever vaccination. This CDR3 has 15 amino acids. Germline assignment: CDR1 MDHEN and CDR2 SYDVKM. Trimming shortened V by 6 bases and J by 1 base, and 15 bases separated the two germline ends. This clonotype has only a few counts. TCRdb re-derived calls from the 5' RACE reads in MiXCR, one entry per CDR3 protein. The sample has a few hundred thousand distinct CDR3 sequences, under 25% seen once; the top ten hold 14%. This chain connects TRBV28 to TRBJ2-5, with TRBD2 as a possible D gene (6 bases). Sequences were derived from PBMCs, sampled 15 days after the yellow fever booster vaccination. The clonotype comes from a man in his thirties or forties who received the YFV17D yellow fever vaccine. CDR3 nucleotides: TGTGCCAGCAGGTCGGGGAGGCTAACCCAAGAGACCCAGTACTTC. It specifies CASRSGRLTQETQYF. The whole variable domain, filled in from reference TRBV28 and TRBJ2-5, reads DVKVTQSSRYLVKRTGEKVFLECVQDMDHENMFWYRQDPGLGLRLIYFSYDVKMKEKGDIPEGYSVSREKKERFSLILESASTNQTSMYLCASRSGRLTQETQYFGPGTRLLVL.